The 11 T cell receptor beta chains reported below all come from one sample, sequenced in a study of T-cell memory formation after mild COVID-19. Using its own MiXCR run on the 5' RACE reads, TCRdb lists one record per CDR3 protein. The sample records more than 9,500 distinct CDR3 sequences, roughly 14% being singletons. The specimen was PBMCs or a T cell subset sorted from them (not recorded which). These receptors were taken from a man aged 18 to 29 who had mild COVID-19 (a few samples of this study predate the infection). Cell type and time point are not known.

CDR3 region: CASSIRATVNTEAFF. The CDR3 nucleotides read TGTGCCAGTAGTATCCGCGCGACGGTGAACACTGAAGCTTTCTTT. The V call is TRBV19, the J call TRBJ1-1; D gene ambiguous. Between the trimmed V and J ends, which lost 3 bases and 0 bases, there was a span of 11 bases. This CDR3 spans 15 amino acids. The germline V gene has CDR1 LNHDA and CDR2 SQIVND (reference sequence).

This clonotype is classed as medium-sized (0.01 to 0.1%). The chain has TRBV7-9 and TRBJ2-5; the D is unclear. CDR3 length: 16 residues. V was shortened by 3 bases and J by 1 base, with 15 bases between the two germline ends. CDR1 SEHNR and CDR2 FQNEAQ come from the germline V gene (reference sequence). The CDR3 DNA reads as TGTGCCAGCAGCTTTCCCCCTGATTTCGTCCAAGAGACCCAGTACTTC. Its protein is CASSFPPDFVQETQYF. The whole variable domain, remainder taken from reference TRBV7-9 and TRBJ2-5, is DTGVSQNPRHKITKRGQNVTFRCDPISEHNRLYWYRQTLGQGPEFLTYFQNEAQLEKSRLLSDRFSAERPKGSFSTLEIQRTEQGDSAMYLCASSFPPDFVQETQYFGPGTRLLVL.

This clonotype was seen a few times. CDR3 DNA: TGCAGTGCCAGAGACAGGCACTACGAGCAGTACGTC. Its protein product is CSARDRHYEQYV. J is TRBJ2-7 and V is TRBV20-1, with a weak D call TRBD1 (6 bases). This CDR3 has 12 amino acids. Germline loops: CDR1 DFQATT, CDR2 SNEGSKA (reference sequence).

The chain combines TRBV7-2 with TRBJ2-7; D uncertain. Germline-derived CDR1 and CDR2 are SGHTA and FQGNSA. V was cut by 2 bases and J by 3 bases, with 5 bases left in between. The CDR3 totals 12 residues. CDR3 sequence: CASSLRIYEQYF. CDR3 sequence (DNA): TGTGCCAGCAGCTTACGGATCTACGAGCAGTACTTC.

The rearrangement joins TRBV20-1 to TRBJ2-3, with a possible D match to TRBD2 (6 bases). Per germline, CDR1 DFQATT and CDR2 SNEGSKA (reference sequence). Trimming removed 2 bases at V and 0 bases at J, with 12 bases between. The CDR3 consists of 15 residues. CDR3 coding DNA: TGCAGTGCTAGAAAACTGGGAGGTAGCACAGATACGCAGTATTTT. It specifies CSARKLGGSTDTQYF.

This clonotype occurred many times. The chain couples TRBV7-9 to TRBJ2-5, with 7 bases aligning to TRBD1. Germline lookup yields CDR1 SEHNR and CDR2 FQNEAQ (reference sequence). The J segment lost 3 bases and the V segment lost 6 bases, leaving 7 bases of the junction unmatched. The CDR3 contains 14 residues. The CDR3 sequence: CASRPGTVKETQYF. The CDR3 nucleotides are TGTGCCAGCAGACCAGGGACAGTTAAAGAGACCCAGTACTTC. Drawing the rest from reference TRBV7-9 and TRBJ2-5, the complete variable domain is DTGVSQNPRHKITKRGQNVTFRCDPISEHNRLYWYRQTLGQGPEFLTYFQNEAQLEKSRLLSDRFSAERPKGSFSTLEIQRTEQGDSAMYLCASRPGTVKETQYFGPGTRLLVL.

This clonotype was seen repeatedly, ten times or more. The chain couples TRBV7-8 to TRBJ1-4; no clear D gene. V was shortened by 1 base and J by 0 bases, with 15 bases between the two germline ends. The CDR3 is 18 residues long. The germline CDR1 and CDR2 sequences are SGHVS and FQNEAQ. The CDR3 nucleotides are TGTGCCAGCAGCTTAGTGTATCGTGCGACTGCAACTAATGAAAAACTGTTTTTT. Amino acids: CASSLVYRATATNEKLFF.

This clonotype was recorded at least ten times. CDR3 in amino acids: CASTPDRDGQPQHF. DNA of the CDR3: TGTGCCAGCACCCCTGACAGGGACGGTCAGCCCCAGCATTTT. This chain connects TRBV6-2 or TRBV6-3 to TRBJ1-5, with 7 bases fitting TRBD1. Germline CDR1 reads MNHEY; CDR2 reads SVGEGT. The CDR3 consists of 14 residues. J gave up 6 bases and V 7 bases, and 9 bases lay outside the gene matches.

The V gene is TRBV3-1, the J gene TRBJ1-5; no firm D call. V was pared by 2 bases and J by 7 bases, with 12 bases between. Germline lookup yields CDR1 LGHDT and CDR2 YNNKEL (reference sequence). The CDR3 loop spans 14 amino acids. CDR3 sequence: CASSQRGPRQPQHF. The CDR3 coding sequence is TGTGCCAGCAGCCAACGAGGGCCGAGGCAGCCCCAGCATTTT.

By sample share, this clonotype is medium-sized. This chain links TRBV29-1 with TRBJ2-7; tentative D call: TRBD1 (6 bases). Trimming cost V 7 bases and J 1 base, with 17 bases left between them. Germline loops: CDR1 SQVTM, CDR2 ANQGSEA. The length of the CDR3 is 14 residues. In DNA form, the CDR3 reads TGCAGCGGTATACAGGACAGCCCTTCCTACGAGCAGTACTTC. Its protein is CSGIQDSPSYEQYF.

In its sample, this clonotype was seen many times. The chain employs TRBV6-5 and TRBJ1-5; the D is unclear. Germline lookup yields CDR1 MNHEY and CDR2 SVGAGI. The CDR3 spans 14 residues. CDR3 loop: CAPEAPRSNQPQHF. The CDR3 nucleotides read TGTGCACCCGAGGCGCCCCGGAGCAATCAGCCCCAGCATTTT.